These T cell receptor beta chains were read from a single sample in a study of CD8 T cells in ankylosing spondylitis. TCRdb re-derived calls from the 5' RACE reads in MiXCR, one entry per CDR3 protein. The sample holds fewer than 550,000 distinct CDR3 sequences, about 5.2% seen once. Sequenced: blood, either unsorted or a sorted T cell fraction (not recorded which). All receptors derive from a male donor with ankylosing spondylitis. Each CDR3 is given with its conserved first and last residue. The D gene is left open where the match is weak. Rows give clone size only sometimes, using once, few, many, or a class for an expanded clone.

CDR3aa,CDR3nt,j_gene,d_gene,len,v_gene,abundance
CASSPGFYNEQFF,TGTGCCAGCAGCCCAGGATTTTACAATGAGCAGTTCTTC,TRBJ2-1,.,13,TRBV7-2,many
CASTPPGAADTQYF,TGTGCCAGCACCCCACCCGGGGCGGCAGATACGCAGTATTTT,TRBJ2-3,.,14,TRBV12-3/TRBV12-4,many
CASSEIGSGGITLSYEQYF,TGTGCCAGCAGTGAAATAGGTAGCGGGGGAATAACTCTCTCCTACGAGCAGTACTTC,TRBJ2-7,TRBD2,19,TRBV2,few
CASSQGPAGNVRVF,TGTGCCAGCAGCCAAGGGCCAGCGGGAAACGTCCGGGTCTTC,TRBJ2-1,TRBD2,14,TRBV4-2,.
CASNSPNSPLHF,TGTGCCAGCAACTCACCGAATTCACCCCTCCACTTT,TRBJ1-6,.,12,TRBV28,many
CSVATGINQPQHF,TGCAGCGTAGCTACAGGGATCAATCAGCCCCAGCATTTT,TRBJ1-5,.,13,TRBV29-1,many
CSVVRDSGYGYTF,TGCAGCGTTGTACGGGACAGCGGCTATGGCTACACCTTC,TRBJ1-2,TRBD1,13,TRBV29-1,many
CSARVRPGAPYEQYF,TGCAGTGCTAGAGTAAGGCCCGGGGCCCCCTACGAGCAGTACTTC,TRBJ2-7,.,15,TRBV20-1,few
CSATHPLAGTTDTQYF,TGCAGTGCTACCCATCCCTTGGCCGGAACCACAGATACGCAGTATTTT,TRBJ2-3,.,16,TRBV20-1,many
CASSFTGADTEAFF,TGTGCCAGCAGCTTCACAGGGGCGGATACTGAAGCTTTCTTT,TRBJ1-1,TRBD1,14,TRBV5-5,many
CASSWVRDTDTQYF,TGTGCCAGCAGTTGGGTGCGGGACACAGATACGCAGTATTTT,TRBJ2-3,.,14,TRBV6-5,many
CASSLGTRGYGYTF,TGTGCCAGCAGCCTCGGGACGAGGGGCTATGGCTACACCTTC,TRBJ1-2,.,14,TRBV14,many
CASSFYTGGYTF,TGTGCCAGCAGTTTCTATACGGGTGGCTACACCTTC,TRBJ1-2,.,12,TRBV12-3/TRBV12-4,many